This TCR beta chain was identified during a study of cytomegalovirus exposure and HLA in healthy donors. General observations from the study: There were some V segments, including TRBV6-2 and TRBV6-3, excluded as indistinguishable. Follow-up analysis seemed to connect common viral pathogens with several of the most significant clusters identified. More clonal expansion characterized HLA-associated TCR beta chains than equally common others in a later analysis.

PCR involved 60 Vbeta and 13 Jbeta primers. Authors' analysis steps: An analysis that came later counted 80 million or so unique TCR beta chains, roughly 11 million shared. Sequencing used immunoSEQ multiplex PCR; TCRdb keeps in-frame clones, though not all of them. V and J calls and clone size are as listed in that table; D and trimming were resolved from the DNA. The sample yields 150,000 to 200,000 clones, about four fifths seen once. Germline CDR1 reads SGHVS; CDR2 reads FNYEAQ. CDR3 length equals 18 residues. The V gene end was trimmed by 11 bases and the J gene end by 0 bases; junction bases not matched to a gene: 15. Concerning this clone itself: The antigen is unknown.

The clonotype originates from a man younger than 35 in good health and CMV-seronegative. The sample consisted of PBMCs. This chain uses TRBV7-6 with TRBJ2-3, with 12 bases fitting TRBD2. In DNA form, the CDR3 reads TGTGCCGGCACCAAGAAGTTAGGGACTAGCGGGAGCACAGATACGCAGTATTTT. Translated, it gives CAGTKKLGTSGSTDTQYF.